These 31 T cell receptor beta chains came from one sample sequenced in a study of beta chain features in type 1 diabetes. Expressed TCRB transcripts got sequenced, as all isolated RNA was reverse transcribed. The table came from immunoSEQ multiplex PCR; TCRdb's copy has only in-frame clones and leaves some out. The sample has about 230,000 clones; 9.6% are singletons. Source material: naive CD4+ T cells from blood. All receptors derive from a woman under 30 in good health.

The V gene is TRBV30, the J gene TRBJ1-6, with D unresolved. Between the trimmed V and J ends, which lost 0 bases and 0 bases, there was a span of 9 bases. In germline, CDR1 is GTSNPN, CDR2 SVGIG (reference sequence). This CDR3 region has 16 residues. CDR3 amino acids: CAWSVLPSSYNSPLHF. The CDR3 nucleotides are TGTGCCTGGAGTGTATTACCGAGCTCCTATAATTCACCCCTCCACTTT.

CDR3 nucleotides: TGTGCCAGCAGCTTAGTCCCCCCCGGTTATAGCAATCAGCCCCAGCATTTT. This translates into CASSLVPPGYSNQPQHF. V gene TRBV7-9 combines with J gene TRBJ1-5; the D is unclear. This CDR3 is 17 amino acids long. Germline V lookup: CDR1 SEHNR, CDR2 FQNEAQ (reference sequence). Trimming shortened V by 1 base and J by 0 bases, and 13 bases separated the two germline ends.

With regard to this clone: The same CDR3 arises from other DNA sequences in this sample as well. The V gene is TRBV18, the J gene TRBJ2-3; possible D gene TRBD1, 6 bases. The CDR3 sequence is 15 residues long. Germline values: CDR1 KGHSH, CDR2 LQKENI. V was trimmed by 2 bases and J by 1 base, leaving 10 bases between them. CDR3 DNA sequence: TGTGCCAGCTCACCAGGGGGCGCTGGCACAGATACGCAGTATTTT. Its protein product is CASSPGGAGTDTQYF.

The chain recombines TRBV5-1 with TRBJ1-2; a possible D gene is TRBD1 (5 bases). CDR3 length: 15 residues. Germline V CDR1 and CDR2: SGHRS, YFSETQ. Trimming took off 1 base at V and 5 bases at J, with 15 bases between the two ends. Written as DNA, the CDR3 is TGCGCCAGCAGCTTGTACTCCGGACAAGGATATGGCTACACCTTC. Amino acid sequence: CASSLYSGQGYGYTF. Full variable domain (rest looked up from reference TRBV5-1 and TRBJ1-2): KAGVTQTPRYLIKTRGQQVTLSCSPISGHRSVSWYQQTPGQGLQFLFEYFSETQRNKGNFPGRFSGRQFSNSRSEMNVSTLELGDSALYLCASSLYSGQGYGYTFGSGTRLTVV.

This clone was detected a few times. The junction shows a germline mismatch at one end, possibly a read error. The gene calls are TRBV25-1 and TRBJ1-2; TRBD1 is a possible D gene (5 bases). CDR1 and CDR2 (germline): MGHDK, SYGVNS. There are 11 residues in the CDR3. This chain's CDR3 is CASSEGAGSYF. In nucleotides, the CDR3 is TGTGCCAGCAGTGAAGGGGCAGGCTCTTACTTC.

This clone was seen only a few times. The chain recombines TRBV7-2 with TRBJ2-5, with TRBD1 matching over 7 bases. The junction had 8 bases not matched to a gene; V was cut back by 5 bases and J by 2 bases. Germline-derived CDR1 and CDR2 are SGHTA and FQGNSA. This CDR3 spans 15 amino acids. CDR3: CASSLGGRGQETQYF. The CDR3 DNA is TGTGCCAGCAGCCTAGGGGGCAGGGGACAAGAGACCCAGTACTTC.

This clone has ten or more counts. The V gene is TRBV5-4, the J gene TRBJ2-7; D is undetermined. This CDR3 spans 13 amino acids. Germline V lookup: CDR1 SGHNT, CDR2 YYREEE (reference sequence). The V gene lost 1 base and the J gene lost 5 bases, with 10 bases spanning the gap. As DNA, the CDR3 is TGTGCCAGCAGCTTGAGCCCGTCCGACGAGCAGTACTTC. Protein product: CASSLSPSDEQYF.

This chain connects TRBV2 to TRBJ1-2; unclear D gene. The CDR3 contains 12 residues. Germline V gives CDR1 SNHLY, CDR2 FYNNEI. V lost 2 bases and J lost 6, with 7 bases in between. DNA for the CDR3: TGTGCCAGCAGTGAAAGCCCCCATGGCTACACCTTC. It encodes CASSESPHGYTF.

The chain is built from TRBV6-1 and TRBJ2-1; 8 bases agree with TRBD2. This CDR3 has 13 residues. V was clipped by 7 bases and J by 6 bases; unmatched bases: 5. In germline, CDR1 is MNHNS, CDR2 SASEGT. The CDR3 DNA follows: TGTGCCAGCATTCCAGCGGGAGTCAATGAGCAGTTCTTC. It is translated as CASIPAGVNEQFF.

This clone has just a few counts. The V and J genes are TRBV5-1 and TRBJ2-3, with D possibly TRBD1 on 5 matching bases. Trimming removed 0 bases at V and 2 bases at J, with 19 bases between. The germline V gene encodes CDR1 SGHRS and CDR2 YFSETQ. This CDR3 is 18 amino acids long. In DNA, the CDR3 is TGCGCCAGCAGCTTGGCCTCTACAGGAGTCAGAATCACAGATACGCAGTATTTT. Encoded protein: CASSLASTGVRITDTQYF.

This clone was detected only a few times. The chain links TRBV5-6 to TRBJ2-7; possibly TRBD2 for D (5 bases). CDR3 length equals 14 residues. The germline gives CDR1 SGHDT, CDR2 YYEEEE. Trimming took 0 bases from V and 4 from J, leaving 11 bases between them. As DNA, the CDR3 is TGTGCCAGCAGCTTGGCAGAGGGCGAGTACGAGCAGTACTTC. This gives the protein CASSLAEGEYEQYF. The entire variable domain, with the rest obtained from reference TRBV5-6 and TRBJ2-7, is as follows: DAGVTQSPTHLIKTRGQQVTLRCSPKSGHDTVSWYQQALGQGPQFIFQYYEEEERQRGNFPDRFSGHQFPNYSSELNVNALLLGDSALYLCASSLAEGEYEQYFGPGTRLTVT.

V is TRBV27 and J is TRBJ2-3; D perhaps matches TRBD2 (7 bases). With 7 bases removed from V and 1 base from J, the gap between germline ends came to 12 bases. The CDR3 sequence is 14 residues long. CDR1 and CDR2 (germline): MNHEY, SMNVEV (reference sequence). As DNA, the CDR3 is TGTGCCAGCAAAAGGGGGGGAGGCACAGATACGCAGTATTTT. Protein product: CASKRGGGTDTQYF.

The V and J genes are TRBV5-1 and TRBJ2-2; 11 positions agree with TRBD2. This CDR3 comprises 15 residues. V shed 1 base, J shed 5 bases, and the junction held 1 base outside the gene matches. Per the germline V gene, CDR1 is SGHRS and CDR2 is YFSETQ. The CDR3 loop reads CASSLTSGSTGELFF. CDR3 bases: TGCGCCAGCAGCTTGACTAGCGGGAGTACCGGGGAGCTGTTTTTT.

This clone was found a few times. The J gene is TRBJ2-2, the V gene TRBV30, with TRBD2 as a possible D gene (6 bases). The V end lost 5 bases, the J end lost 0 bases, and 16 bases lay between the germline ends. This CDR3 spans 16 amino acids. The V gene's germline CDR1 is GTSNPN and CDR2 SVGIG (reference sequence). CDR3 region: CAWLGGQRPNTGELFF. CDR3 nucleotides: TGTGCCTGGTTGGGGGGTCAGAGACCGAACACCGGGGAGCTGTTTTTT.

This clone occurred a few times. V gene TRBV14 combines with J gene TRBJ2-5, with 7 nucleotides matching TRBD2. This CDR3 contains 15 residues. CDR1 is SGHDN and CDR2 is FVKESK in the germline V gene. Losses at the gene ends were 1 base for V and 5 bases for J; bases not matched to a gene: 7. CDR3 DNA sequence: TGTGCCAGCAGCCAAGCTCTAGCGGAAGGGGAGACCCAGTACTTC. Translation: CASSQALAEGETQYF.

The chain couples TRBV20-1 to TRBJ2-5, with D unclear. V was clipped by 4 bases and J by 2 bases, with 2 bases between them. This CDR3 is built from 10 residues. CDR1 DFQATT and CDR2 SNEGSKA come from the germline V gene (reference sequence). The CDR3 sequence is CSATQETQYF. The CDR3 DNA sequence: TGCAGTGCTACTCAAGAGACCCAGTACTTC.

This clone has just a few counts. The chain is built from TRBV18 and TRBJ1-1; 7 nucleotides align to TRBD1. Germline V lookup: CDR1 KGHSH, CDR2 LQKENI. Trimming took 6 bases from V and 3 from J; bases not matched to a gene: 13. The CDR3 covers 16 residues. CDR3 bases: TGTGCCAGCTCGACTCCCGCCGGACAGGCGCACACTGAAGCTTTCTTT. It yields the protein CASSTPAGQAHTEAFF.

This clone was detected only a few times. The chain carries TRBV7-2 and TRBJ1-2; D remains unclear. The V end was cut by 4 bases, the J end by 7 bases, with 10 bases between. The CDR3 spans 12 residues. Germline CDR1 reads SGHTA; CDR2 reads FQGNSA. CDR3 amino acids: CASSSNWSGYTF. DNA of the CDR3: TGTGCCAGCAGCTCGAATTGGAGTGGCTACACCTTC.

The chain uses TRBV30 and TRBJ1-4, with D maybe TRBD1 (5 bases). CDR1 is GTSNPN and CDR2 is SVGIG in the germline V gene (reference sequence). Trimming cost V 2 bases and J 6 bases, with 16 bases left between them. There are 15 residues in the CDR3. The CDR3 region has the DNA TGTGCCTGGAGTCCCTTAAGGGGCTTCGATGAAAAACTGTTTTTT. It translates to CAWSPLRGFDEKLFF.

This sequence joins TRBV12-5 and TRBJ1-2, with 8 bases lining up with TRBD1. The V gene's germline CDR1 is LGHNT and CDR2 FRNRAP. J gave up 4 bases and V 6 bases, and 10 bases lay outside the gene matches. The CDR3 loop spans 15 amino acids. The CDR3 region is CASGDRGPVVYGYTF. CDR3 nucleotide sequence: TGTGCTAGTGGAGACAGGGGCCCAGTAGTCTATGGCTACACCTTC.

This clone came up a few times. The chain joins TRBV7-8 to TRBJ1-2; 8 nucleotides line up with TRBD1. The CDR3 is made up of 15 amino acids. V was pared by 0 bases and J by 2 bases, with 2 bases of the junction left unmatched. Per germline, CDR1 SGHVS and CDR2 FQNEAQ. The DNA for the CDR3 is TGTGCCAGCAGCTTAGCGACAGGGGACAACTATGGCTACACCTTC. It translates to CASSLATGDNYGYTF. Full variable domain (outside the CDR3, taken from reference TRBV7-8 and TRBJ1-2): GAGVSQSPRYKVAKRGQDVALRCDPISGHVSLFWYQQALGQGPEFLTYFQNEAQLDKSGLPSDRFFAERPEGSVSTLKIQRTQQEDSAVYLCASSLATGDNYGYTFGSGTRLTVV.

The sample holds a few counts of this clone. The chain combines TRBV7-9 with TRBJ2-1, with a possible D match to TRBD2 (6 bases). V shed 5 bases and J shed 7 bases, with 21 bases lying between them. CDR3 length equals 16 residues. Germline assignment: CDR1 SEHNR and CDR2 FQNEAQ (reference sequence). The CDR3 sequence is CASSLPRRDPMNEQFF. CDR3 coding DNA: TGTGCCAGCAGCCTCCCGCGGCGGGACCCTATGAATGAGCAGTTCTTC.

In its sample, this clone was seen a few times. The chain is built from TRBV7-2 and TRBJ1-1; possible D gene TRBD1, 6 bases. V gave up 4 bases and J gave up 1 base, with 10 bases separating them. Per the germline V gene, CDR1 is SGHTA and CDR2 is FQGNSA. This CDR3 spans 14 amino acids. The CDR3 DNA sequence: TGTGCCAGCAGCTGGGACATGGGGAACACTGAAGCTTTCTTT. Translating it yields CASSWDMGNTEAFF.

This clone came up a few times. This sequence joins TRBV7-2 and TRBJ1-5, with TRBD1 matching 8 bases. Trimming cost V 1 base and J 7 bases; bases outside gene matches: 6. CDR1 and CDR2 (germline): SGHTA, FQGNSA. This CDR3 is 15 amino acids long. The CDR3 loop reads CASSLVSGGTQPQHF. CDR3 coding DNA: TGTGCCAGCAGCTTAGTTTCAGGGGGCACGCAGCCCCAGCATTTT.

CDR3 bases: TGTGCCAGCATTACGGACAGGCGGCGACCCCTCCACTTT. It yields the protein CASITDRRRPLHF. V is TRBV6-1 and J is TRBJ1-6, with 7 bases identical to TRBD1. Germline lookup yields CDR1 MNHNS and CDR2 SASEGT. Losses at the gene ends were 7 bases for V and 12 bases for J; bases not matched to a gene: 9. The CDR3 runs to 13 residues.

This clone was seen more than once but under ten times. The CDR3 nucleotides read TGTGCCAGCAGCTCACCCCTCGGGACTAGCGGGAGTACCGGGGAGCTGTTTTTT. This codes for CASSSPLGTSGSTGELFF. J is TRBJ2-2 and V is TRBV7-9; 14 bases are shared with TRBD2. This CDR3 is 18 amino acids long. Germline CDR1 reads SEHNR; CDR2 reads FQNEAQ (reference sequence). The junction had 9 bases not matched to a gene; V was cut back by 4 bases and J by 5 bases.

This clone was detected only a few times. The chain links TRBV5-5 to TRBJ2-5; 8 bases fit TRBD2. J gave up 3 bases and V 2 bases, and 3 bases lay outside the gene matches. The CDR3 runs to 14 residues. Germline CDR1 SGHKS, CDR2 YYEKEE (reference sequence). The CDR3 spells CASSFSGAKETQYF. In DNA form, the CDR3 reads TGTGCCAGCAGCTTTAGCGGGGCTAAAGAGACCCAGTACTTC. The whole variable domain, remainder taken from reference TRBV5-5 and TRBJ2-5, is DAGVTQSPTHLIKTRGQQVTLRCSPISGHKSVSWYQQVLGQGPQFIFQYYEKEERGRGNFPDRFSARQFPNYSSELNVNALLLGDSALYLCASSFSGAKETQYFGPGTRLLVL.

This clone appeared a few times. The chain combines TRBV6-1 with TRBJ2-4, with D possibly TRBD2 on 6 matching bases. Deletions cut 10 bases from V and 6 bases from J, with 16 bases between. Germline V CDR1 and CDR2: MNHNS, SASEGT. The CDR3 runs 13 residues. Here the CDR3 DNA reads TGTGCCACCTCTCGGCGGGATAGAAACATTCAGTACTTC. Translated, it gives CATSRRDRNIQYF.

This chain uses TRBV30 with TRBJ1-2, with 9 bases lining up with TRBD1. Per the germline V gene, CDR1 is GTSNPN and CDR2 is SVGIG (reference sequence). The CDR3 sequence is 14 residues long. Germline trimming cut 0 bases from V and 7 bases from J; bases unmatched to any gene: 6. The CDR3 sequence: CAWSVRRQGVGYTF. The CDR3 bases are TGTGCCTGGAGTGTACGAAGACAGGGGGTTGGCTACACCTTC.

The rearrangement links TRBV30 to TRBJ2-7, with D maybe TRBD1 (6 bases). The CDR3 has 12 amino acids. Trimming removed 3 bases from V and 5 bases from J, with 11 bases in between. Germline V gives CDR1 GTSNPN, CDR2 SVGIG (reference sequence). For the CDR3, the DNA is TGTGCCTGGAGCCCGGCAGGGGACGAGCAGTACTTC. Translating it yields CAWSPAGDEQYF.

The sample holds a few counts of this clone. The rearrangement links TRBV2 to TRBJ1-1, with 8 bases that match TRBD1. Trimming cost V 6 bases and J 0 bases; bases outside gene matches: 3. The CDR3 has 14 residues. Germline CDR1 reads SNHLY; CDR2 reads FYNNEI. The CDR3, as DNA: TGTGCCAGCAGACTGGGACAGGTGAACACTGAAGCTTTCTTT. Translated: CASRLGQVNTEAFF.